This T cell receptor (beta chain) was recovered during a study of CD8+CD57+ T cells in acquired aplastic anemia. Study in general: Sorted cells (CD4+ and CD8+) yielded DNA amounts that averaged roughly 3.5 ug.

According to the study, genomic DNA was the template for TCR beta VDJ and CDR3 profiling. TCRdb re-derived calls from the reads in MiXCR, one entry per CDR3 protein. Seen here are 300,000 or so distinct CDR3 sequences, around 60% observed once, and the top ten hold 7.5% to 9%. This clonotype was detected ten times or more. V shed 6 bases and J 4 bases; nucleotides not matched to a gene: 3. The germline CDR1 and CDR2 sequences are SQVTM and ANQGSEA. This CDR3 has 12 amino acids. Sequenced input: sorted CD4+, CD8+, or CD8+CD57+ T cells (not recorded which) from PBMCs. The rearrangement links TRBV29-1 to TRBJ1-3; 7 positions agree with TRBD1. This clonotype was obtained from a human donor with severe aplastic anemia or a healthy control (not recorded which). Here the CDR3 reads CSVRDSGNTIYF. The CDR3 bases are TGCAGCGTCCGGGACAGCGGAAACACCATATATTTT.